Detailed here is one TCR beta chain. The germline CDR1 and CDR2 sequences are LNHDA and SQIVND (reference sequence). With 4 bases removed from V and 5 bases from J, the gap between germline ends came to 15 bases. The CDR3 is 15 residues long. This entry belongs to a study of blood T cell repertoires in COVID-19. For the study at large: Researchers got acute and convalescent COVID-19 samples from the United States, Italy and Spain.

As processed by the authors: Using reference gene primer amplification, nucleated cell counts were estimated. TCRdb's copy holds only in-frame clones and misses some; the assay was immunoSEQ multiplex PCR. V, J and clone size derive from that table, while D and trimming were established from the DNA sequence. The sample has roughly 500,000 clones; around nine tenths are singletons. Grouping used clinical history reported by participants in a survey and questionnaire. Recovery among Cohort 3 donors was established by two negative PCRs, clearance, or symptom resolution. This rearrangement joins TRBV19 to TRBJ1-5, with a weak D call TRBD1 (5 bases). The sequence was collected from a woman aged 40 to 55 who had recovered from COVID-19. Material for sequencing was PBMCs or T cells enriched from blood (not recorded which). The CDR3 DNA reads TGTGCCAGTAGTAAGGTGGGCAGGGCACATCAGCCCCAGCATTTT. Translated: CASSKVGRAHQPQHF.